This passage covers 13 T cell receptor beta chains from one sample sequenced in a study of T cell responses to AZD1222 COVID-19 vaccine. Some clones are missing from TCRdb's copy, which holds only in-frame ones; the method was immunoSEQ multiplex PCR. This sample has 40,000 to 60,000 clones; roughly 89% occur once, and the top ten carry around 1.1%. The material was peripheral blood, obtained 28 days after the second AZD1222 dose. These receptors all come from an adult who received the AZD1222 COVID-19 vaccine.

The rearrangement links TRBV5-5 to TRBJ1-3, with TRBD1 as a possible D gene (6 bases). Between the trimmed V and J ends, which lost 4 bases and 2 bases, there was a span of 16 bases. Germline values: CDR1 SGHKS, CDR2 YYEKEE (reference sequence). This CDR3 is 16 amino acids long. CDR3 sequence reads: CASSDYRVRTGNTIYF. The CDR3 coding sequence is TGTGCCAGCAGCGACTACAGGGTGCGGACTGGAAACACCATATATTTT. Full variable domain (missing parts from reference TRBV5-5 and TRBJ1-3): DAGVTQSPTHLIKTRGQQVTLRCSPISGHKSVSWYQQVLGQGPQFIFQYYEKEERGRGNFPDRFSARQFPNYSSELNVNALLLGDSALYLCASSDYRVRTGNTIYFGEGSWLTVV.

The CDR3 reads CASSVQGIERTEAFF. As DNA, the CDR3 is TGTGCCAGCAGCGTACAGGGGATCGAACGGACTGAAGCTTTCTTT. The chain combines TRBV6-6 with TRBJ1-1; TRBD1 matches at 7 bases. This CDR3 contains 15 residues. Trimming at V came to 6 bases and at J to 5 bases, leaving 12 bases not matched to a gene. Germline V gene sequence: CDR1 MNHNY, CDR2 SVGAGI (reference sequence).

The V and J genes are TRBV5-1 and TRBJ1-6; D call uncertain. This CDR3 is built from 13 residues. Trimming left V 2 bases short and J 5 bases short, with 5 bases between. Germline-derived CDR1 and CDR2 are SGHRS and YFSETQ. The CDR3 DNA reads TGCGCCAGCAGCTTCGACGATAATTCACCCCTCCACTTT. Its protein product is CASSFDDNSPLHF.

The chain joins TRBV6-1 to TRBJ2-1, with D perhaps matching TRBD1 (6 bases). The length of the CDR3 is 14 residues. Germline-derived CDR1 and CDR2 are MNHNS and SASEGT. With 2 bases removed from V and 2 bases from J, the gap between germline ends came to 7 bases. The CDR3 protein is CASSEQGTYNEQFF. Written as DNA, the CDR3 is TGTGCCAGCAGTGAACAGGGGACCTACAATGAGCAGTTCTTC.

The CDR3, as DNA: TGTGCCAGCAGCCAACCAACGACAGGGGGCGAAAGCACTGAAGCTTTCTTT. The encoded protein is CASSQPTTGGESTEAFF. This chain connects TRBV3-1 (or the pseudogene TRBV3-2) to TRBJ1-1, with 10 bases that match TRBD1. From germline, CDR1 is LGHDT and CDR2 YNNKEL (reference sequence). The ends lost 2 bases at V and 4 bases at J; junction bases unmatched: 10. The CDR3 runs 17 residues.

The chain joins TRBV28 to TRBJ1-3; TRBD1 is a possible D gene (6 bases). CDR1 and CDR2 (germline): MDHEN, SYDVKM. This CDR3 region has 16 residues. V gave up 5 bases and J gave up 4 bases, with 18 bases separating them. CDR3 in DNA: TGTGCCAGCAGTATCACAGGGACTACTACCGGAAACACCATATATTTT. This sequence encodes CASSITGTTTGNTIYF.

This chain links TRBV7-3 with TRBJ1-5, with D hard to call. V was cut by 2 bases and J by 6 bases, with 8 bases left in between. The CDR3 sequence is 13 residues long. Germline V gene sequence: CDR1 SGHTA, CDR2 FQGTGA. The CDR3 loop is CASSLREGQPQHF. As DNA, the CDR3 is TGTGCCAGCAGCTTACGAGAAGGTCAGCCCCAGCATTTT.

The genes are TRBV5-1 and TRBJ2-1; 12 nucleotides agree with TRBD2. V lost 5 bases, J lost 4 bases, and 16 bases stayed unmatched. The CDR3 sequence is 19 residues long. In germline, CDR1 is SGHRS, CDR2 YFSETQ. Here the CDR3 DNA reads TGCGCCAGCAGTAAGACCGGACTAGCGGGACAGGTGGGGTACAATGAGCAGTTCTTC. Its protein product is CASSKTGLAGQVGYNEQFF. Drawing the rest from reference TRBV5-1 and TRBJ2-1, the complete variable domain is KAGVTQTPRYLIKTRGQQVTLSCSPISGHRSVSWYQQTPGQGLQFLFEYFSETQRNKGNFPGRFSGRQFSNSRSEMNVSTLELGDSALYLCASSKTGLAGQVGYNEQFFGPGTRLTVL.

This clone was counted between two and nine times. The V gene is TRBV15, the J gene TRBJ2-3; 11 bases agree with TRBD2. CDR3 length equals 16 residues. CDR1 and CDR2 from the germline V gene are LNHNV and YYDKDF (reference sequence). V gave up 4 bases and J gave up 7 bases; unmatched junction bases: 10. The DNA for the CDR3 is TGTGCCACCAGCACCCTTAGCGGGAGGGCCTGGAATACGCAGTATTTT. Translated: CATSTLSGRAWNTQYF.

The V and J genes are TRBV28 and TRBJ1-5; no clear D. The V end was cut by 3 bases, the J end by 6 bases, with 18 bases between. Germline-derived CDR1 and CDR2 are MDHEN and SYDVKM. CDR3 length: 16 residues. The chain's CDR3 is CASSLFRSSGGQPQHF. The CDR3 coding sequence is TGTGCCAGCAGTTTGTTCCGGTCGAGCGGCGGTCAGCCCCAGCATTTT.

CDR3 loop: CASSVRGRGYTF. DNA for the CDR3: TGTGCCAGTAGTGTCAGGGGGCGCGGCTACACCTTC. The rearrangement joins TRBV19 to TRBJ1-2; 8 bases agree with TRBD1. There are 12 residues in the CDR3. Germline lookup yields CDR1 LNHDA and CDR2 SQIVND (reference sequence). J was trimmed by 8 bases and V by 5 bases; bases with no gene match: 4.

Only one count was recorded for this clone. This chain links TRBV18 with TRBJ2-3; TRBD2 matches at 9 bases. This CDR3 is built from 17 residues. Trimming cost V 1 base and J 3 bases; bases outside gene matches: 8. Germline-derived CDR1 and CDR2 are KGHSH and LQKENI. CDR3 DNA: TGTGCCAGCTCACCACGGGTTGGCGGGAGGGTGACAGATACGCAGTATTTT. It encodes CASSPRVGGRVTDTQYF. The full variable domain, with the rest looked up from reference TRBV18 and TRBJ2-3, is NAGVMQNPRHLVRRRGQEARLRCSPMKGHSHVYWYRQLPEEGLKFMVYLQKENIIDESGMPKERFSAEFPKEGPSILRIQQVVRGDSAAYFCASSPRVGGRVTDTQYFGPGTRLTVL.

The rearrangement links TRBV28 to TRBJ2-6; 7 positions match TRBD1. V lost 5 bases, J lost 0 bases, and 7 bases stayed unmatched. The CDR3 totals 17 residues. From germline, CDR1 is MDHEN and CDR2 SYDVKM. The CDR3 DNA reads TGTGCCAGCAGTAGACAGGGCGGCAGCTCTGGGGCCAACGTCCTGACTTTC. Its translation is CASSRQGGSSGANVLTF.